These 30 T cell receptor beta chains were all obtained from the same sample, sequenced in a study of shared clonotypes between healthy human individuals. Profiled with immunoSEQ multiplex PCR; TCRdb holds only in-frame clones, not every one. The sample comprises roughly 2 million clones, around 95% of which are singletons, and more than 0.1% rests with the top ten. The sequencing sample was made of naive CD4+ T cells sorted from blood. Documented subset: CD45RA+ positively selected. Receptor source: a man between 18 and 29 years old in good health.

The chain recombines TRBV28 with TRBJ1-5, with TRBD1 matching over 8 bases. The CDR3 consists of 16 residues. V shed 5 bases and J 3 bases; nucleotides not matched to a gene: 9. The germline CDR1 and CDR2 sequences are MDHEN and SYDVKM. Written as DNA, the CDR3 is TGTGCCAGCAGTCTCCAAGGACAGGGCCACAATCAGCCCCAGCATTTT. Translating it yields CASSLQGQGHNQPQHF.

The chain employs TRBV6-1 and TRBJ2-7; 16 bases align to TRBD2. The CDR3 totals 19 residues. V shed 0 bases and J 5 bases; nucleotides not matched to a gene: 10. Germline loops: CDR1 MNHNS, CDR2 SASEGT. The CDR3 reads CASSEAGLAGGPKNNEQYF. The CDR3 nucleotides read TGTGCCAGCAGTGAAGCGGGACTAGCGGGAGGGCCAAAAAACAACGAGCAGTACTTC.

This chain joins TRBV5-1 and TRBJ2-7; D is possibly TRBD1 or TRBD2 (6 bases each). Trimming left V 0 bases short and J 2 bases short, with 18 bases between. Germline lookup yields CDR1 SGHRS and CDR2 YFSETQ. The CDR3 runs 17 residues. The CDR3 DNA is TGCGCCAGCAGCTTGGCCCCGGCGGGGACACCCACCTACGAGCAGTACTTC. Amino acids: CASSLAPAGTPTYEQYF.

The genes are TRBV6-5 and TRBJ2-7; D is perhaps TRBD2 (5 bases). Germline CDR1 MNHEY, CDR2 SVGAGI. Trimming left V 2 bases short and J 2 bases short, with 13 bases between. The CDR3 spans 15 residues. The CDR3 here is CASSYAAGETYEQYF. CDR3 bases: TGTGCCAGCAGTTACGCCGCGGGCGAGACCTACGAGCAGTACTTC.

Comment on this clone: The identical CDR3 is also encoded by other nucleotide sequences in the sample. This rearrangement joins TRBV5-1 to TRBJ1-6; D gene unclear. Germline-derived CDR1 and CDR2 are SGHRS and YFSETQ. The V end was cut by 0 bases, the J end by 10 bases, with 8 bases between. The CDR3 length is 13 residues. The CDR3 spells CASSLVGLSPLHF. The CDR3 DNA follows: TGCGCCAGCAGCTTGGTCGGTTTGTCACCCCTCCACTTT.

The chain uses TRBV5-4 and TRBJ2-1; the D gene could be TRBD1 or TRBD2 (5 bases each). The CDR3 extends over 16 amino acids. CDR1 is SGHNT, CDR2 YYREEE, per germline (reference sequence). V lost 4 bases and J lost 6, with 20 bases in between. Here the CDR3 reads CASSPDPGPVANEQFF. CDR3 nucleotide sequence: TGTGCCAGCAGCCCCGATCCGGGACCCGTCGCCAATGAGCAGTTCTTC.

The chain links TRBV27 to TRBJ2-1; 12 positions agree with TRBD2. Germline assignment: CDR1 MNHEY and CDR2 SMNVEV (reference sequence). The J segment lost 8 bases and the V segment lost 6 bases, leaving 11 bases of the junction unmatched. The CDR3 contains 16 residues. Here the CDR3 DNA reads TGTGCCAGCAGACAAGGCGGACTAGCGGGATTCGATGAGCAGTTCTTC. Protein sequence: CASRQGGLAGFDEQFF.

V usage is TRBV29-1 and J usage is TRBJ2-1, with no clear D. The CDR3 totals 11 residues. Germline CDR1 reads SQVTM; CDR2 reads ANQGSEA. Trimming removed 4 bases from V and 4 bases from J, with 5 bases in between. The CDR3 nucleotides read TGCAGCGTTGTGGGTTACAATGAGCAGTTCTTC. Protein: CSVVGYNEQFF.

The chain has TRBV12-5 and TRBJ1-1; no firm D call. Trimming stripped 2 bases from V and 8 bases from J, with 12 bases between. CDR1 is LGHNT and CDR2 is FRNRAP in the germline V gene. The CDR3 runs 13 residues. CDR3 in amino acids: CASGLRLGLEAFF. CDR3 DNA: TGTGCTAGTGGTTTGAGGCTGGGCTTAGAAGCTTTCTTT.

The chain combines TRBV7-8 with TRBJ1-3; D remains unclear. Per germline, CDR1 SGHVS and CDR2 FQNEAQ. V was trimmed by 5 bases and J by 2 bases, leaving 13 bases between them. The CDR3 extends over 15 amino acids. CDR3: CASSRSLGTGNTIYF. The CDR3, as DNA: TGTGCCAGCAGCCGCTCATTGGGCACTGGAAACACCATATATTTT.

The chain recombines TRBV27 with TRBJ1-4; 7 bases map to TRBD1. This CDR3 is 15 amino acids long. J was trimmed by 4 bases and V by 6 bases; bases with no gene match: 8. Germline V CDR1 and CDR2: MNHEY, SMNVEV (reference sequence). CDR3 DNA sequence: TGTGCCAGCAGGCAGAACAGGGGATATAATGAAAAACTGTTTTTT. It is translated as CASRQNRGYNEKLFF.

The rearrangement joins TRBV4-3 to TRBJ2-1; TRBD2 matches 7 bases. Germline V gene sequence: CDR1 LGHNA, CDR2 YSLEER. V trimming: 0 bases; J trimming: 6 bases; junction bases outside the gene matches: 8. This CDR3 has 16 residues. The CDR3 sequence is CASSQDLSSGGNEQFF. CDR3 bases: TGCGCCAGCAGCCAAGATCTGTCTAGCGGAGGCAATGAGCAGTTCTTC.

Only one count was recorded for this clone. J is TRBJ1-1 and V is TRBV7-2; D may be TRBD1 (6 bases). The CDR3 sequence is 11 residues long. Germline CDR1 reads SGHTA; CDR2 reads FQGNSA. CDR3 bases: TGTGCGGGGGGGCGGAACACTGAAGCTTTCTTT. It specifies CAGGRNTEAFF.

Regarding this clone: Other DNA sequences in this specimen translate into the identical CDR3. The gene calls are TRBV5-6 and TRBJ2-2; 9 nucleotides align to TRBD1. Germline CDR1 is SGHDT and CDR2 is YYEEEE. This CDR3 comprises 15 residues. V shed 4 bases, J shed 2 bases, and the junction held 3 bases outside the gene matches. DNA of the CDR3: TGTGCCAGCAGCCGGGACAGGGCAAACACCGGGGAGCTGTTTTTT. Translating it yields CASSRDRANTGELFF.

The CDR3 DNA reads as TGCAGCGTCCAAAGGGCAGGGCCGTCTGGGGCCAACGTCCTGACTTTC. Protein sequence: CSVQRAGPSGANVLTF. The chain is built from TRBV29-1 and TRBJ2-6; possible D gene TRBD1, 5 bases. Germline loops: CDR1 SQVTM, CDR2 ANQGSEA. The CDR3 spans 16 residues. V dropped 6 bases and J dropped 1 base, with 16 bases sitting between them.

This clone has just one count. The chain links TRBV7-9 to TRBJ1-5; 7 nucleotides match TRBD1. Germline-derived CDR1 and CDR2 are SEHNR and FQNEAQ (reference sequence). With 5 bases clipped from V and 3 bases from J, the junction kept 10 bases outside the gene matches. CDR3 length equals 16 residues. The chain's CDR3 is CASSHISGTVNQPQHF. The CDR3 bases are TGTGCCAGCAGCCACATCAGCGGGACAGTCAATCAGCCCCAGCATTTT.

As for this clone: Distinct nucleotide sequences in the sample also encode this CDR3. The genes are TRBV30 and TRBJ2-2; a weak D match, TRBD1 (6 bases). The CDR3 has 13 residues. The V and J ends lost 0 bases and 5 bases respectively, with 7 bases between them. Germline CDR1 reads GTSNPN; CDR2 reads SVGIG (reference sequence). The CDR3 coding sequence is TGTGCCTGGAGTGTAGGGGGTACCGGGGAGCTGTTTTTT. Translating it yields CAWSVGGTGELFF.

This clone was recorded once. V is TRBV6-5 and J is TRBJ1-5, with D possibly being TRBD1 (5 bases). CDR3 length: 14 amino acids. The germline gives CDR1 MNHEY, CDR2 SVGAGI. Trimming cost V 5 bases and J 1 base, with 9 bases left between them. CDR3 sequence (DNA): TGTGCCAGCAGTAATAGACAGAGCAATCAGCCCCAGCATTTT. Its translation: CASSNRQSNQPQHF.

This clone was observed a single time. Other DNA sequences in the sample encode the same CDR3. The genes are TRBV9 and TRBJ1-6; D is perhaps TRBD1 (5 bases). CDR1 is SGDLS and CDR2 is YYNGEE in the germline V gene. The CDR3 runs 15 residues. V was shortened by 3 bases and J by 0 bases, with 7 bases between the two germline ends. CDR3 sequence: CASSADSSYNSPLHF. CDR3 DNA: TGTGCCAGCAGCGCCGACAGCTCCTATAATTCACCCCTCCACTTT.

The CDR3 sequence: CASSRGNSLYNEQFF. The CDR3 DNA reads TGTGCCAGCAGCCGAGGGAACAGTCTATACAATGAGCAGTTCTTC. The genes are TRBV14 and TRBJ2-1, with D possibly being TRBD2 (5 bases). Germline values: CDR1 SGHDN, CDR2 FVKESK. This CDR3 comprises 15 residues. Trimming pared 4 bases from V and 4 bases from J, leaving 14 bases between. Filled out from reference TRBV14 and TRBJ2-1, the complete variable domain reads EAGVTQFPSHSVIEKGQTVTLRCDPISGHDNLYWYRRVMGKEIKFLLHFVKESKQDESGMPNNRFLAERTGGTYSTLKVQPAELEDSGVYFCASSRGNSLYNEQFFGPGTRLTVL.

This sequence joins TRBV11-3 and TRBJ2-2; the D is unclear. The CDR3 covers 17 residues. V shed 3 bases and J shed 0 bases, with 14 bases lying between them. The germline V gene has CDR1 SGHNT and CDR2 YENEEA. The CDR3 nucleotides are TGTGCCAGCAGCTTCCCCCGGACCCGAGCGAACACCGGGGAGCTGTTTTTT. Encoded protein: CASSFPRTRANTGELFF.

This clone was seen once. The chain recombines TRBV19 with TRBJ1-1; no definite D call. Per the germline V gene, CDR1 is LNHDA and CDR2 is SQIVND (reference sequence). V was trimmed by 1 base and J by 6 bases, leaving 9 bases between them. There are 13 residues in the CDR3. CDR3 in amino acids: CASSIALFAEAFF. Written as DNA, the CDR3 is TGTGCCAGTAGTATAGCGCTGTTTGCTGAAGCTTTCTTT. Drawing the rest from reference TRBV19 and TRBJ1-1, the complete variable domain is DGGITQSPKYLFRKEGQNVTLSCEQNLNHDAMYWYRQDPGQGLRLIYYSQIVNDFQKGDIAEGYSVSREKKESFPLTVTSAQKNPTAFYLCASSIALFAEAFFGQGTRLTVV.

The rearrangement joins TRBV5-1 to TRBJ2-1; 7 bases agree with TRBD1. This CDR3 is 17 amino acids long. Germline V CDR1 and CDR2: SGHRS, YFSETQ. The J segment lost 0 bases and the V segment lost 0 bases, leaving 6 bases of the junction unmatched. CDR3 sequence (DNA): TGCGCCAGCAGCTTGGACGGACAGGTCTCCTCCTACAATGAGCAGTTCTTC. Amino acids: CASSLDGQVSSYNEQFF.

The genes are TRBV6-4 and TRBJ2-3, with D maybe TRBD1 (6 bases). Germline V gene lookup returns CDR1 MRHNA and CDR2 SNTAGT. The V end was cut by 3 bases, the J end by 2 bases, with 12 bases between. The CDR3 totals 15 residues. The CDR3 nucleotides are TGTGCCAGCAGTGAACAGGGCAGGGTCACAGATACGCAGTATTTT. It encodes CASSEQGRVTDTQYF.

The V gene is TRBV6-5, the J gene TRBJ2-7, with 9 bases matching TRBD1. The CDR3 totals 15 residues. The trim removed 7 bases at V and 6 bases at J, leaving 13 bases unmatched. From germline, CDR1 is MNHEY and CDR2 SVGAGI. CDR3 amino acids: CASTIGTGRGSEQYF. The CDR3, as DNA: TGTGCCAGCACCATTGGGACAGGGCGGGGGAGCGAGCAGTACTTC.

The chain has TRBV4-1 and TRBJ1-1; a possible D gene is TRBD1 (5 bases). The CDR3 contains 15 residues. V was clipped by 1 base and J by 1 base, with 10 bases between them. Germline CDR1 is MGHRA and CDR2 is YSYEKL. The CDR3 DNA follows: TGCGCCAGCAGCCAAGGGGTTCAGGGGAACACTGAAGCTTTCTTT. Encoded protein: CASSQGVQGNTEAFF.

V usage is TRBV10-3 and J usage is TRBJ1-4, with a possible D match to TRBD1 (6 bases). The CDR3 runs to 14 residues. Trimming removed 4 bases from V and 6 bases from J, with 12 bases in between. CDR1 is ENHRY and CDR2 is SYGVKD in the germline V gene. Here the CDR3 DNA reads TGTGCCATCAGTGCGGGAAAGGGGGATGAAAAACTGTTTTTT. Translated: CAISAGKGDEKLFF.

CDR3 region: CAWSVHRGGITEAFF. CDR3 nucleotide sequence: TGTGCCTGGAGTGTACATAGAGGGGGCATCACTGAAGCTTTCTTT. The V and J genes are TRBV30 and TRBJ1-1, with 7 bases that match TRBD1. The CDR3 runs 15 residues. With 0 bases clipped from V and 4 bases from J, the junction kept 8 bases outside the gene matches. Germline loops: CDR1 GTSNPN, CDR2 SVGIG (reference sequence).

The chain employs TRBV5-1 and TRBJ2-1; D may be TRBD2 (6 bases). V dropped 2 bases and J dropped 2 bases, with 11 bases sitting between them. The CDR3 is 15 amino acids. The germline V gene encodes CDR1 SGHRS and CDR2 YFSETQ. The CDR3 DNA reads as TGCGCCAGCAGCTTATCGGGGGACCCCTACAATGAGCAGTTCTTC. This encodes CASSLSGDPYNEQFF.

The chain has TRBV6-1 and TRBJ1-6; 9 bases are shared with TRBD1. Per the germline V gene, CDR1 is MNHNS and CDR2 is SASEGT. Trimming at V came to 6 bases and at J to 5 bases, leaving 5 bases not matched to a gene. There are 15 residues in the CDR3. This CDR3 reads CASRTGGTDNSPLHF. The DNA for the CDR3 is TGTGCCAGCAGAACAGGGGGCACAGATAATTCACCCCTCCACTTT.